Below, 24 T cell receptor beta chains from the same sample are listed, as sequenced in a study of T cell repertoires in cytomegalovirus infection. TCRdb fed the reads into MiXCR, producing one record per CDR3 protein. The repertoire includes hundreds of thousands of distinct CDR3 sequences, around a third of them detected once, and 17% sits in the top ten. Their specific antigens are unknown. Sequencing used cultured PBMCs, obtained from culture after CMV antigen stimulation. The receptors were sampled from a human donor in good health (CMV status not recorded). Some clones in this sample may be carry-over from other donors' samples.

This clonotype was recorded many times. V usage is TRBV7-2 and J usage is TRBJ2-4; D unclear. Germline-derived CDR1 and CDR2 are SGHTA and FQGNSA. The CDR3 runs 15 residues. Trimming cost V 0 bases and J 2 bases, with 8 bases left between them. The CDR3 reads CASSLAWQSKNIQYF. The CDR3, as DNA: TGTGCCAGCAGCTTAGCCTGGCAGTCCAAAAACATTCAGTACTTC. Using reference TRBV7-2 and TRBJ2-4 for the parts outside the CDR3, the full variable domain is GAGVSQSPSNKVTEKGKDVELRCDPISGHTALYWYRQSLGQGLEFLIYFQGNSAPDKSGLPSDRFSAERTGGSVSTLTIQRTQQEDSAVYLCASSLAWQSKNIQYFGAGTRLSVL.

The rearrangement uses TRBV19 and TRBJ2-1; TRBD1 is a possible D gene (6 bases). V was clipped by 6 bases and J by 0 bases, with 18 bases between them. CDR1 LNHDA and CDR2 SQIVND come from the germline V gene (reference sequence). The CDR3 has 17 amino acids. CDR3 coding DNA: TGTGCCAGTAGATCGGAACGGAGAGGGGGCTCCTACAATGAGCAGTTCTTC. This translates into CASRSERRGGSYNEQFF.

This clonotype was found a few times. The V call is TRBV6-6, the J call TRBJ1-6; unclear D gene. Germline V lookup: CDR1 MNHNY, CDR2 SVGAGI (reference sequence). This CDR3 spans 14 amino acids. V lost 0 bases and J lost 12, with 12 bases in between. CDR3: CASSYSGATVPLHF. The CDR3 coding sequence is TGTGCCAGCAGTTACTCAGGCGCCACGGTACCCCTCCACTTT.

This clonotype was recorded many times. V usage is TRBV7-9 and J usage is TRBJ2-1; 10 bases map to TRBD1. The V segment lost 11 bases and the J segment 6 bases; nucleotides outside the gene matches: 16. Germline CDR1 SEHNR, CDR2 FQNEAQ (reference sequence). The CDR3 sequence is 16 residues long. The CDR3 here is CASTGDRGVQANEQFF. In nucleotides, the CDR3 is TGTGCCTCGACAGGGGACAGGGGTGTACAGGCCAATGAGCAGTTCTTC.

This clonotype was picked up a small number of times. This chain connects TRBV12-3 or TRBV12-4 to TRBJ2-6, with a possible D match to TRBD2 (5 bases). The CDR3 is made up of 14 amino acids. V was trimmed by 8 bases and J by 1 base, leaving 9 bases between them. The CDR3 protein is CASHRGSGANVLTF. In nucleotides, the CDR3 is TGTGCCAGCCATCGCGGGTCTGGGGCCAACGTCCTGACTTTC.

This chain connects TRBV27 to TRBJ1-2; 7 bases fit TRBD1. CDR1 is MNHEY, CDR2 SMNVEV, per germline (reference sequence). The CDR3 runs to 16 residues. V shed 3 bases, J shed 0 bases, and the junction held 7 bases outside the gene matches. CDR3: CASSLKGALTNYGYTF. CDR3 in DNA: TGTGCCAGCAGTTTGAAGGGGGCCCTTACTAACTATGGCTACACCTTC.

This clonotype has a count of ten or more. This rearrangement joins TRBV12-3 or TRBV12-4 to TRBJ2-7; 8 positions match TRBD1. The CDR3 is made up of 14 amino acids. V shed 5 bases, J shed 2 bases, and the junction held 5 bases outside the gene matches. This CDR3 is CASSPRDRPYEQYF. The CDR3 DNA is TGTGCCAGCAGTCCACGGGACAGGCCCTACGAGCAGTACTTC.

This clonotype was counted between two and nine times. This chain links TRBV19 with TRBJ1-6; D gene unclear. Germline assignment: CDR1 LNHDA and CDR2 SQIVND (reference sequence). The CDR3 sequence is 15 residues long. V was cut by 6 bases and J by 3 bases, with 12 bases left in between. The CDR3 here is CASSRPRDYNSPLHF. The CDR3, as DNA: TGTGCCAGTAGCCGTCCACGGGACTATAATTCACCCCTCCACTTT.

This clonotype was observed a few times. This CDR3 reads CASSPDQPQHF. The CDR3 coding sequence is TGTGCCAGCAGTCCCGATCAGCCCCAGCATTTT. The chain uses TRBV28 and TRBJ1-5; no clear D gene. From germline, CDR1 is MDHEN and CDR2 SYDVKM. This CDR3 has 11 residues. V was trimmed by 5 bases and J by 5 bases, leaving 4 bases between them.

With respect to this clonotype: A much bigger clone sits one base away, suggesting this may be a read error. The chain has TRBV7-2 and TRBJ2-1; 8 bases agree with TRBD2. Germline assignment: CDR1 SGHTA and CDR2 FQGNSA. The CDR3 totals 15 residues. This chain's CDR3 is CASSLVVAGHDEQLF. Here the CDR3 DNA reads TGTGCCAGCAGCTTAGTTGTAGCGGGACATGATGAGCAGTTATTC.

This clonotype was detected a few times. V usage is TRBV7-6 and J usage is TRBJ2-2, with 15 nucleotides matching TRBD2. The V and J ends lost 5 bases and 1 base, in that order; junction bases with no gene match: 5. The CDR3 runs 18 residues. Germline CDR1 SGHVS, CDR2 FNYEAQ. Here the CDR3 DNA reads TGTGCCAGCAGCACCGGACTAGCGGGAGGGAAGAACACCGGGGAGCTGTTTTTT. This codes for CASSTGLAGGKNTGELFF.

The genes are TRBV23-1 and TRBJ2-7; D is perhaps TRBD2 (5 bases). TRBV23-1 is annotated as an ORF whose role is uncertain. The CDR3 has 15 amino acids. Between the trimmed V and J ends, which lost 1 base and 5 bases, there was a span of 15 bases. For the CDR3, the DNA is TGCGCCAGCAGTCAATTAAAGCCCGGGAACGACGAGCAGTACGTC. Protein sequence: CASSQLKPGNDEQYV.

This clonotype appeared a few times. The chain employs TRBV7-2 and TRBJ2-3; TRBD1 aligns across 11 bases. J gave up 4 bases and V 5 bases, and 5 bases lay outside the gene matches. Germline CDR1 SGHTA, CDR2 FQGNSA. The CDR3 is made up of 15 amino acids. This CDR3 reads CASSPQGQGADTQYF. In nucleotides, the CDR3 is TGTGCCAGCAGCCCCCAGGGACAGGGGGCAGATACGCAGTATTTT.

The rearrangement uses TRBV2 and TRBJ1-5, with 10 bases aligning to TRBD1. Trimming cost V 6 bases and J 8 bases; bases outside gene matches: 10. The germline CDR1 and CDR2 sequences are SNHLY and FYNNEI. This CDR3 spans 15 amino acids. The CDR3 reads CASSRQTGGSEPQHF. The DNA of the CDR3 is TGTGCCAGCAGCAGACAGACAGGGGGCAGCGAGCCCCAGCATTTT.

This clonotype showed up many times. The chain is built from TRBV7-2 and TRBJ2-3, with D perhaps TRBD2 (6 bases). Germline CDR1 is SGHTA and CDR2 is FQGNSA. Trimming pared 0 bases from V and 4 bases from J, leaving 11 bases between. This CDR3 contains 15 residues. CDR3: CASSLAAGSADTQYF. The DNA of the CDR3 is TGTGCCAGCAGCTTAGCGGCGGGAAGCGCAGATACGCAGTATTTT. Full variable domain (missing parts from reference TRBV7-2 and TRBJ2-3): GAGVSQSPSNKVTEKGKDVELRCDPISGHTALYWYRQSLGQGLEFLIYFQGNSAPDKSGLPSDRFSAERTGGSVSTLTIQRTQQEDSAVYLCASSLAAGSADTQYFGPGTRLTVL.

The chain couples TRBV7-6 to TRBJ2-1; 8 bases are a match to TRBD2. The CDR3 has 16 residues. Germline V gene sequence: CDR1 SGHVS, CDR2 FNYEAQ. The trim removed 5 bases at V and 1 base at J, leaving 7 bases unmatched. DNA for the CDR3: TGTGCCAGCAGCCAAAGGGCGGGAGGATCCTACAATGAGCAGTTCTTC. Its protein is CASSQRAGGSYNEQFF.

V usage is TRBV6-5 and J usage is TRBJ2-3; 7 bases agree with TRBD1. Germline loops: CDR1 MNHEY, CDR2 SVGAGI. This CDR3 region has 14 residues. The V gene end was trimmed by 6 bases and the J gene end by 2 bases; junction bases not matched to a gene: 5. The CDR3 region is CASSHGQDTDTQYF. The CDR3 DNA sequence: TGTGCCAGCAGCCACGGACAGGACACAGATACGCAGTATTTT.

The V and J genes are TRBV12-3 or TRBV12-4 and TRBJ1-3, with D maybe TRBD1 (6 bases). The CDR3 has 17 amino acids. The ends were cut back, 6 bases at V and 0 bases at J, with 18 bases in the middle. The chain's CDR3 is CASSLRGPKSSGNTIYF. As DNA, the CDR3 is TGTGCCAGCAGCCTCAGGGGCCCCAAGAGCTCTGGAAACACCATATATTTT.

As for this clonotype: This clone may be a read error of a much larger clone one base away. V gene TRBV7-2 combines with J gene TRBJ2-1, with 8 bases identical to TRBD2. Germline V gene lookup returns CDR1 SGHTA and CDR2 FQGNSA. The CDR3 runs 15 residues. CDR3 loop: CASSSRLALGNEQLF. CDR3 coding DNA: TGTGCCAGCAGCTCCAGACTAGCGCTGGGCAATGAGCAGTTGTTC.

This clonotype came up once. V usage is TRBV6-2 or TRBV6-3 and J usage is TRBJ2-7; 9 bases fit TRBD1. CDR3 length: 13 amino acids. Trimming at V came to 6 bases and at J to 6 bases, leaving 6 bases not matched to a gene. Germline lookup yields CDR1 MNHEY and CDR2 SVGEGT. CDR3 sequence: CASRTDRGGEQYV. In DNA form, the CDR3 reads TGTGCCAGCAGGACGGACAGGGGAGGCGAGCAGTACGTC.

The genes are TRBV9 and TRBJ1-6, with D tentatively TRBD1 (5 bases). CDR1 and CDR2 from the germline V gene are SGDLS and YYNGEE. This CDR3 is 15 amino acids long. V dropped 3 bases and J dropped 5 bases, with 12 bases sitting between them. CDR3 protein: CASSATEANNSPLHF. The CDR3 DNA follows: TGTGCCAGCAGCGCGACAGAGGCCAATAATTCACCCCTCCACTTT.

Concerning this clonotype itself: A read error may produce the germline difference seen at one junction end. The V and J genes are TRBV7-6 and TRBJ2-7; D may be TRBD1 or TRBD2 (7 bases each). This CDR3 comprises 14 residues. CDR1 and CDR2 from the germline V gene are SGHVS and FNYEAQ. Here the CDR3 DNA reads TGTGCCAACAGCGGGGACAGCAAGTCCTACGAGCAGTACTTC. Protein sequence: CANSGDSKSYEQYF. Looking up the rest from reference TRBV7-6 and TRBJ2-7 gives the full variable domain: GAGVSQSPRYKVTKRGQDVALRCDPISGHVSLYWYRQALGQGPEFLTYFNYEAQQDKSGLPNDRFSAERPEGSISTLTIQRTEQRDSAMYRCANSGDSKSYEQYFGPGTRLTVT.

This clonotype was picked up a small number of times. V and J are TRBV7-6 and TRBJ2-1; 8 positions match TRBD2. CDR1 and CDR2 from the germline V gene are SGHVS and FNYEAQ. The J segment lost 4 bases and the V segment lost 4 bases, leaving 6 bases of the junction unmatched. The CDR3 runs 15 residues. The CDR3: CASSSASGRYNEQFF. Here the CDR3 DNA reads TGTGCCAGCAGCTCTGCTAGCGGGCGGTACAATGAGCAGTTCTTC.

The chain has TRBV10-3 and TRBJ2-3; 13 bases line up with TRBD2. CDR1 is ENHRY and CDR2 is SYGVKD in the germline V gene. The CDR3 loop spans 17 amino acids. V shed 5 bases, J shed 3 bases, and the junction held 8 bases outside the gene matches. Here the CDR3 reads CAISTGTSGKGTDTQYF. CDR3 DNA sequence: TGTGCCATCAGTACCGGGACTAGCGGGAAAGGGACAGATACGCAGTATTTT.